These 3 T cell receptor beta chains were sequenced from one sample in a study of vaccination and CD4 T cells after COVID-19. Stated treatment: approximately 10-day PBMC culture with coronavirus spike peptide pools or control peptides (ViraFEST assay). Their antigens remain unidentified. The Oncomine TCR Beta short-read assay sequenced DNA from cultured CD4+ T cells. TCRdb reprocessed the PCR reads via MiXCR and lists one record per CDR3 protein. The sample includes 13,000 or so distinct CDR3 sequences, around 40% of them seen just once. The sequenced material came from CD4+ T cells from blood, cultured in vitro. The receptors come from a human donor who had recovered from COVID-19.

The chain couples TRBV20-1 to TRBJ2-3, with 11 bases lining up with TRBD2. Germline CDR1 is DFQATT and CDR2 is SNEGSKA (reference sequence). The CDR3 length is 14 residues. The V and J ends lost 1 base and 3 bases, in that order; junction bases with no gene match: 0. The CDR3 is CSARGTSGTDTQYF. The DNA for the CDR3 is TGCAGTGCTAGAGGGACTAGCGGGACAGATACGCAGTATTTT.

The rearrangement links TRBV12-3 or TRBV12-4 to TRBJ1-1, with TRBD1 matching over 12 bases. The CDR3 has 21 amino acids. Trimming cost V 5 bases and J 2 bases; bases outside gene matches: 21. CDR3 DNA: TGTGCCAGCAGTGCCACCCGATGGGGAGGGACAGGGGGCACTCTTAACACTGAAGCTTTCTTT. Translated, it gives CASSATRWGGTGGTLNTEAFF.

CDR3 nucleotides: TGCAGCGTTGATTGGGGCCCCGGGGGCTACACCTTC. Translating it yields CSVDWGPGGYTF. The rearrangement links TRBV29-1 to TRBJ1-2, with a possible D match to TRBD1 (5 bases). The germline V gene encodes CDR1 SQVTM and CDR2 ANQGSEA. This CDR3 is built from 12 residues. The V end lost 3 bases, the J end lost 8 bases, and 13 bases lay between the germline ends.